These 20 T cell receptor beta chains originate from one sample sequenced in a study of blood T cell repertoires in COVID-19. The repertoire was sequenced with immunoSEQ multiplex PCR; TCRdb's copy has only in-frame clones and lacks some. Here the sample spans approximately 350,000 clones, 75% to 90% being singletons. The material sequenced was peripheral blood. These receptors were obtained from a woman between 50 and 59 years old with COVID-19, enrolled during active disease.

This clone was detected only once. The V and J genes are TRBV9 and TRBJ2-5; 7 nucleotides align to TRBD1. This CDR3 comprises 13 residues. CDR1 SGDLS and CDR2 YYNGEE come from the germline V gene. The junction had 6 bases not matched to a gene; V was cut back by 3 bases and J by 7 bases. In nucleotides, the CDR3 is TGTGCCAGCAGCGGGGACCACAGGGGGACCCAGTACTTC. Translating gives CASSGDHRGTQYF.

The J gene is TRBJ1-6, the V gene TRBV19, with TRBD1 identical over 8 bases. This CDR3 is 14 amino acids long. The ends lost 4 bases at V and 10 bases at J; junction bases unmatched: 6. In germline, CDR1 is LNHDA, CDR2 SQIVND (reference sequence). This CDR3 reads CASSRQGPTSPLHF. CDR3 DNA: TGTGCCAGTAGTAGACAGGGGCCGACCTCACCCCTCCACTTT.

This clone was seen a few times. The chain joins TRBV5-8 to TRBJ1-5; 7 bases line up with TRBD1. Germline lookup yields CDR1 SGHTS and CDR2 YDEGEE. CDR3 length: 15 residues. V was pared by 4 bases and J by 7 bases, with 11 bases of the junction left unmatched. CDR3 in DNA: TGTGCCAGCAGCCGGCTCGGCAGGGGGAGACAGCCCCAGCATTTT. Its translation: CASSRLGRGRQPQHF.

The chain links TRBV6-5 to TRBJ2-2; D might be TRBD2 (6 bases). V lost 2 bases, J lost 10 bases, and 14 bases lay in between. The CDR3 totals 14 residues. CDR1 is MNHEY, CDR2 SVGAGI, per germline. The CDR3, as DNA: TGTGCCAGCAGTTACGGGGGGACCGCCGAGGAGCTGTTTTTT. It specifies CASSYGGTAEELFF.

The chain carries TRBV5-1 and TRBJ2-5; D is unresolved. The CDR3 is made up of 12 amino acids. CDR1 SGHRS and CDR2 YFSETQ come from the germline V gene. Trimming removed 3 bases from V and 2 bases from J, with 5 bases in between. The CDR3 DNA reads TGCGCCAGCAGCTCGTTTCAAGAGACCCAGTACTTC. This sequence encodes CASSSFQETQYF.

The chain couples TRBV5-1 to TRBJ2-1; TRBD2 matches at 12 bases. Per germline, CDR1 SGHRS and CDR2 YFSETQ. This CDR3 is 16 amino acids long. Trimming took 4 bases from V and 9 from J; bases not matched to a gene: 11. CDR3 bases: TGCGCCAGCAGCGCGACGACTAGCGGGAGTTATGGTGAGCAGTTCTTC. Translating it yields CASSATTSGSYGEQFF. The variable domain in full, completed from reference TRBV5-1 and TRBJ2-1, reads KAGVTQTPRYLIKTRGQQVTLSCSPISGHRSVSWYQQTPGQGLQFLFEYFSETQRNKGNFPGRFSGRQFSNSRSEMNVSTLELGDSALYLCASSATTSGSYGEQFFGPGTRLTVL.

This clone was detected once. The chain links TRBV27 to TRBJ2-3; TRBD1 agrees at 7 bases. Germline trimming cut 6 bases from V and 0 bases from J; bases unmatched to any gene: 9. The CDR3 is made up of 16 amino acids. Per germline, CDR1 MNHEY and CDR2 SMNVEV (reference sequence). The DNA for the CDR3 is TGTGCCAGCAGCGTTCCGGGACAGAGTAGCACAGATACGCAGTATTTT. As protein: CASSVPGQSSTDTQYF.

The chain combines TRBV5-1 with TRBJ2-1; tentative D call: TRBD2 (5 bases). Trimming pared 2 bases from V and 9 bases from J, leaving 15 bases between. The CDR3 covers 14 residues. The germline V gene has CDR1 SGHRS and CDR2 YFSETQ. The CDR3 nucleotides read TGCGCCAGCAGCTTAGGGAGCTCGGGCGCTGAGCAGTTCTTC. Translating gives CASSLGSSGAEQFF.

The rearrangement uses TRBV27 and TRBJ1-1; tentative D call: TRBD1 (6 bases). The germline V gene encodes CDR1 MNHEY and CDR2 SMNVEV (reference sequence). The CDR3 is made up of 14 amino acids. The V gene lost 5 bases and the J gene lost 11 bases, with 21 bases spanning the gap. The CDR3 coding sequence is TGTGCCAGCAGTCTTGGGACACTATCCGCCCGGGCTTTCTTT. Amino acid sequence: CASSLGTLSARAFF.

V is TRBV7-6 and J is TRBJ2-7; 11 bases agree with TRBD2. Germline assignment: CDR1 SGHVS and CDR2 FNYEAQ. Trimming at V came to 4 bases and at J to 3 bases, leaving 2 bases not matched to a gene. The CDR3 is 14 residues long. In DNA form, the CDR3 reads TGTGCCAGCAGCTCACTAGCGGGAGACTACGAGCAGTACTTC. It codes for CASSSLAGDYEQYF.

The chain recombines TRBV5-1 with TRBJ2-5, with TRBD2 identical over 10 bases. V dropped 1 base and J dropped 4; count of bases not matched to a gene: 16. This CDR3 region has 19 residues. CDR1 and CDR2 (germline): SGHRS, YFSETQ. CDR3 residues: CASSLYPAHIAGGVETQYF. The DNA of the CDR3 is TGCGCCAGCAGCTTGTATCCTGCCCATATAGCGGGAGGAGTAGAGACCCAGTACTTC.

The genes are TRBV6-5 and TRBJ2-7; no reliable D call. V was pared by 5 bases and J by 0 bases, with 11 bases between. Germline CDR1 is MNHEY and CDR2 is SVGAGI. The CDR3 runs to 14 residues. The CDR3 DNA sequence: TGTGCCAGCAGTCGCGGAAGGAGCTCCTACGAGCAGTACTTC. Translating gives CASSRGRSSYEQYF.

V is TRBV10-3 and J is TRBJ2-7; 7 nucleotides agree with TRBD2. Trimming took 0 bases from V and 7 from J; bases not matched to a gene: 6. Germline loops: CDR1 ENHRY, CDR2 SYGVKD. This CDR3 has 14 amino acids. The CDR3 is CAISESGSGEEQYF. DNA of the CDR3: TGTGCCATCAGTGAGTCGGGCAGCGGGGAAGAGCAGTACTTC.

V usage is TRBV6-2 or TRBV6-3 and J usage is TRBJ1-2, with 7 bases that match TRBD1. This CDR3 comprises 13 residues. Germline V lookup: CDR1 MNHEY, CDR2 SVGEGT. V was clipped by 6 bases and J by 5 bases; unmatched bases: 6. CDR3 sequence: CASSWGQPYGYTF. Written as DNA, the CDR3 is TGTGCCAGCAGCTGGGGACAGCCATATGGCTACACCTTC.

This chain uses TRBV18 with TRBJ1-4; 7 bases line up with TRBD1. Trimming took 2 bases from V and 6 from J; bases not matched to a gene: 6. The CDR3 runs to 15 residues. Germline V gene sequence: CDR1 KGHSH, CDR2 LQKENI. The CDR3 sequence is CASSPTTGVYEKLFF. As DNA, the CDR3 is TGTGCCAGCTCACCAACAACAGGGGTGTATGAAAAACTGTTTTTT.

This sequence joins TRBV5-6 and TRBJ2-7, with 9 bases lining up with TRBD1. The CDR3 is 15 residues long. Germline CDR1 and CDR2: SGHDT and YYEEEE. Unmatched junction bases numbered 7, after V lost 4 bases and J lost 2 bases. The CDR3 DNA is TGTGCCAGCAGCGGGACAGGGAGGTCTACCTACGAGCAGTACTTC. Its protein is CASSGTGRSTYEQYF.

The V and J genes are TRBV6-5 and TRBJ1-1; D call uncertain. Germline-derived CDR1 and CDR2 are MNHEY and SVGAGI. The length of the CDR3 is 14 residues. The V end lost 7 bases, the J end lost 7 bases, and 19 bases lay between the germline ends. CDR3 DNA: TGTGCCAGCAACCCCGTGGGAGGGCCACATGAAGCTTTCTTT. Translating it yields CASNPVGGPHEAFF.

This clone has at least ten counts. Other DNA variants within this sample encode the same CDR3. The V and J genes are TRBV19 and TRBJ2-5, with 7 bases that match TRBD1. Trimming took 8 bases from V and 2 from J; bases not matched to a gene: 5. Germline V gives CDR1 LNHDA, CDR2 SQIVND (reference sequence). The CDR3 is 13 amino acids. The CDR3 DNA reads TGTGCCAGTTCGACAGGGCTGCAAGAGACCCAGTACTTC. Translation: CASSTGLQETQYF.

V gene TRBV5-1 combines with J gene TRBJ2-7; 9 nucleotides align to TRBD1. The CDR3 runs to 15 residues. CDR1 and CDR2 (germline): SGHRS, YFSETQ. Trimming at V came to 4 bases and at J to 0 bases, leaving 5 bases not matched to a gene. The chain's CDR3 is CASSRGQGSSYEQYF. As DNA, the CDR3 is TGCGCCAGCAGCCGCGGACAGGGGAGCTCCTACGAGCAGTACTTC. Using reference TRBV5-1 and TRBJ2-7 for the parts outside the CDR3, the full variable domain is KAGVTQTPRYLIKTRGQQVTLSCSPISGHRSVSWYQQTPGQGLQFLFEYFSETQRNKGNFPGRFSGRQFSNSRSEMNVSTLELGDSALYLCASSRGQGSSYEQYFGPGTRLTVT.

The V and J genes are TRBV11-3 and TRBJ2-3; TRBD2 might be the D (6 bases). V lost 2 bases and J 3 bases, leaving 12 bases between the germline ends. Germline V gene lookup returns CDR1 SGHNT and CDR2 YENEEA. The CDR3 sequence is 15 residues long. CDR3: CASSLPEGSTDTQYF. CDR3 coding DNA: TGTGCCAGCAGCTTACCGGAGGGTTCGACAGATACGCAGTATTTT.